The 10 T cell receptor beta chains below all came from one sample that was sequenced in a study of T cells in Graves' hyperthyroidism and ophthalmopathy. The TCR beta CDR3 regions underwent amplification using RNA transcripts as the source. Using the HTBI primer set, a first-round RT-PCR was run on the TCR CDR3. TCRdb re-called the multiplex PCR reads with MiXCR, one entry per CDR3 protein. The sample has some 510,000 distinct CDR3 sequences, around 20% seen once. Sequencing was done on a sample of blood. The source is a man aged 18 to 29 with Graves' hyperthyroidism.

The chain employs TRBV12-3 or TRBV12-4 and TRBJ1-2; D not certain. Trimming took off 6 bases at V and 5 bases at J, with 13 bases between the two ends. The CDR3 consists of 13 residues. For the CDR3, the DNA is TGTGCCAGCAGCCCCCTAGCCGGTTATGGCTACACCTTC. Protein sequence: CASSPLAGYGYTF.

This clonotype was seen at least ten times. This sequence joins TRBV28 and TRBJ1-1; D gene unclear. The CDR3 runs to 14 residues. The germline V and J ends were trimmed by 3 bases and 3 bases, with 11 bases remaining between them. The germline gives CDR1 MDHEN, CDR2 SYDVKM. CDR3 bases: TGTGCCAGCAGTTTGAAGCGACCGTACACTGAAGCTTTCTTT. Amino acids: CASSLKRPYTEAFF.

This chain uses TRBV6-1 with TRBJ2-7; D possibly uses TRBD1 or TRBD2 (7 bases each). Germline CDR1 reads MNHNS; CDR2 reads SASEGT. V lost 5 bases, J lost 4 bases, and 18 bases lay in between. CDR3 length: 15 amino acids. The CDR3: CASSPQGGASYEQYF. The CDR3, as DNA: TGTGCCAGCAGTCCCCAGGGGGGGGCGAGTTACGAGCAGTACTTC.

The table lists this clonotype with many counts. The chain joins TRBV13 to TRBJ2-5; the match to TRBD2 covers 8 bases. The CDR3 has 16 amino acids. J was trimmed by 0 bases and V by 1 base; bases with no gene match: 4. In germline, CDR1 is PRHDT, CDR2 FYEKMQ (reference sequence). This chain's CDR3 is CASSLDASGYQETQYF. CDR3 nucleotides: TGTGCCAGCAGCTTAGATGCTAGCGGGTACCAAGAGACCCAGTACTTC.

Many counts were recorded for this clonotype. This chain connects TRBV28 to TRBJ1-2; D possibly corresponds to TRBD1 (6 bases). Germline assignment: CDR1 MDHEN and CDR2 SYDVKM. The CDR3 extends over 14 amino acids. The V and J ends lost 10 bases and 5 bases respectively, with 20 bases between them. The CDR3 sequence is CAISRGISSYGYTF. The DNA of the CDR3 is TGTGCCATCAGCAGGGGAATATCGTCGTATGGCTACACCTTC.

The V call is TRBV5-1, the J call TRBJ2-7; D is possibly TRBD1 or TRBD2 (5 bases each). Per germline, CDR1 SGHRS and CDR2 YFSETQ. CDR3 length: 16 amino acids. Trimming removed 0 bases from V and 3 bases from J, with 16 bases in between. The DNA of the CDR3 is TGCGCCAGCAGCTTGGGAAGCCGGGACGGAAGCTACGAGCAGTACTTC. Amino acids: CASSLGSRDGSYEQYF.

This clonotype was detected many times. V is TRBV28 and J is TRBJ1-1; D is unresolved. Germline CDR1 is MDHEN and CDR2 is SYDVKM. The CDR3 covers 16 residues. V was cut by 7 bases and J by 0 bases, with 18 bases left in between. The CDR3 here is CASTLRSVRMNTEAFF. CDR3 nucleotide sequence: TGTGCCAGCACCCTAAGGAGCGTCCGGATGAACACTGAAGCTTTCTTT.

The sample holds a few counts of this clonotype. V is TRBV29-1 and J is TRBJ2-4, with D perhaps TRBD1 (5 bases). From germline, CDR1 is SQVTM and CDR2 ANQGSEA. Trimming took 4 bases from V and 0 from J, leaving 10 bases between them. CDR3 length: 14 amino acids. The CDR3 DNA reads TGCAGCGTTGGACAGAGCCTAGCCAAAAACATTCAGTACTTC. It encodes CSVGQSLAKNIQYF.

This clonotype was picked up many times. The gene calls are TRBV7-2 and TRBJ2-2; tentative D call: TRBD1 (6 bases). Germline V lookup: CDR1 SGHTA, CDR2 FQGNSA. CDR3 length: 14 amino acids. The V end lost 5 bases, the J end lost 8 bases, and 15 bases lay between the germline ends. CDR3 region: CASSPILGAGELFF. The CDR3 DNA reads TGTGCCAGCAGCCCTATCTTGGGGGCAGGGGAGCTGTTTTTT. Drawing the rest from reference TRBV7-2 and TRBJ2-2, the complete variable domain is GAGVSQSPSNKVTEKGKDVELRCDPISGHTALYWYRQSLGQGLEFLIYFQGNSAPDKSGLPSDRFSAERTGGSVSTLTIQRTQQEDSAVYLCASSPILGAGELFFGEGSRLTVL.

This clonotype was counted at least ten times. V and J are TRBV20-1 and TRBJ2-5; 7 bases align to TRBD2. The V gene end was trimmed by 3 bases and the J gene end by 3 bases; junction bases not matched to a gene: 7. CDR3 size: 14 residues. Per the germline V gene, CDR1 is DFQATT and CDR2 is SNEGSKA (reference sequence). CDR3 loop: CSARPLRGEETQYF. CDR3 nucleotides: TGCAGTGCTAGGCCCCTCCGGGGGGAAGAGACCCAGTACTTC.